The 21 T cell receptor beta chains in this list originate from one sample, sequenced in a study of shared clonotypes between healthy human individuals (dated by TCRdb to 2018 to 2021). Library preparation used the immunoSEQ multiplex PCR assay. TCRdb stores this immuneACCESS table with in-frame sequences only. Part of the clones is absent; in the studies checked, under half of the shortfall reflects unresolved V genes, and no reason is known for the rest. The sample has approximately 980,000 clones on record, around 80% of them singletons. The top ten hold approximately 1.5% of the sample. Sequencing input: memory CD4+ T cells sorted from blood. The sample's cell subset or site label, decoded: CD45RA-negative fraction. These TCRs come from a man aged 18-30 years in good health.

The CDR3 sequence is CASSQGSGDPINQPQHF. CDR3 nucleotide sequence: TGTGCCAGCAGCCAAGGGTCGGGGGACCCTATAAATCAGCCCCAGCATTTT. V usage is TRBV4-2 and J usage is TRBJ1-5; D perhaps matches TRBD1 (5 bases). Germline V lookup: CDR1 LGHNA, CDR2 YNFKEQ. The CDR3 runs 17 residues. V lost 1 base and J lost 4, with 17 bases in between.

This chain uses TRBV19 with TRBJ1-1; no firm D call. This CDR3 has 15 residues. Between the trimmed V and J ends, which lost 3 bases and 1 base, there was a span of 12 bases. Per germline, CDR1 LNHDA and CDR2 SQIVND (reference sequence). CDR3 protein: CASSMSGSGNTEAFF. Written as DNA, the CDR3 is TGTGCCAGTAGTATGAGTGGATCGGGGAACACTGAAGCTTTCTTT.

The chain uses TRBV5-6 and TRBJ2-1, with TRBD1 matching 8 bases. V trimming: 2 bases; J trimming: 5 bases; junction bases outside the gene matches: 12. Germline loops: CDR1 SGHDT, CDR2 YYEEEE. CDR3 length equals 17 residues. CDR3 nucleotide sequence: TGTGCCAGCAGCTTCATTTCCGGGACAGGACGACACAATGAGCAGTTCTTC. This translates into CASSFISGTGRHNEQFF. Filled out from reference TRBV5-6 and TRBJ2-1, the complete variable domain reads DAGVTQSPTHLIKTRGQQVTLRCSPKSGHDTVSWYQQALGQGPQFIFQYYEEEERQRGNFPDRFSGHQFPNYSSELNVNALLLGDSALYLCASSFISGTGRHNEQFFGPGTRLTVL.

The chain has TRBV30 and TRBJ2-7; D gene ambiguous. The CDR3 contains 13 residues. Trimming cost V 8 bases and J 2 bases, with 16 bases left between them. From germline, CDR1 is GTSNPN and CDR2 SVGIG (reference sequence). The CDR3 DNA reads TGTGCCGTTAGGACCGTACAGACCTACGAGCAGTACTTC. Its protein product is CAVRTVQTYEQYF.

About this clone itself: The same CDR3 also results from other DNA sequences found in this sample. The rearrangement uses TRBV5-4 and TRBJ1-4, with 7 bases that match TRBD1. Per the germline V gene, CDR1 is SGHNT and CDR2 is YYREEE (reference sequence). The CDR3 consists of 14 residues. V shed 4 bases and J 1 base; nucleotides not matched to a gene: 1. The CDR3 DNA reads TGTGCCAGCAGCCGACAGGGAACTAATGAAAAACTGTTTTTT. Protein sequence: CASSRQGTNEKLFF.

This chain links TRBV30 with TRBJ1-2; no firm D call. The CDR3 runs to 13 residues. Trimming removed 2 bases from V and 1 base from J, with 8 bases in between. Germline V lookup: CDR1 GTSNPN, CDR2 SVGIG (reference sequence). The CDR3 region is CAWSPGDNYGYTF. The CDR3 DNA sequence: TGTGCCTGGAGTCCTGGGGATAACTATGGCTACACCTTC.

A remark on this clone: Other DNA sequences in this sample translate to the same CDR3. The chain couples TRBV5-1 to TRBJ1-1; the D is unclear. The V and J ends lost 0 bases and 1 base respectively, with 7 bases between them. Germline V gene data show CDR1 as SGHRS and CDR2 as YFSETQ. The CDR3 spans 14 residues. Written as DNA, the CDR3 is TGCGCCAGCAGCTTGGCCGTGGGGAACACTGAAGCTTTCTTT. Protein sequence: CASSLAVGNTEAFF.

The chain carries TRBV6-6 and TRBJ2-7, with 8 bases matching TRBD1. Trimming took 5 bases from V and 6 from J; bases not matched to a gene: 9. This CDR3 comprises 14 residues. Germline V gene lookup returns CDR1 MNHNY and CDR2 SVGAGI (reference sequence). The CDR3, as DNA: TGTGCCAGCAGTCATACGGACAGGGTCAGCGAGCAGTACTTC. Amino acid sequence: CASSHTDRVSEQYF.

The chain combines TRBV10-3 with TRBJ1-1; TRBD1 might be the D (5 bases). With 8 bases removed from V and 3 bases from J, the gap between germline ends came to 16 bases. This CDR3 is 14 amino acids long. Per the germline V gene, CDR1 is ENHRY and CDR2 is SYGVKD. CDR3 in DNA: TGTGCCATCGGTTCTTCAGGGCCGCACACTGAAGCTTTCTTT. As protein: CAIGSSGPHTEAFF.

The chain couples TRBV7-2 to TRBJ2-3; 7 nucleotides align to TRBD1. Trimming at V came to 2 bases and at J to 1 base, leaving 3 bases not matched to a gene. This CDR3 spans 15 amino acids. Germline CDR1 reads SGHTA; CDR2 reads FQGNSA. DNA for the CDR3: TGTGCCAGCAGCTTAAGGGGGCTCGGCACAGATACGCAGTATTTT. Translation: CASSLRGLGTDTQYF.

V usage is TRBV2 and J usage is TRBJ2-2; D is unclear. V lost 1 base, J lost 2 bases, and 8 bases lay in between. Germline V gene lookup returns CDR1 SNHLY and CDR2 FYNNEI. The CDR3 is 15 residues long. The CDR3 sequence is CASSEGTKNTGELFF. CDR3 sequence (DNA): TGTGCCAGCAGTGAAGGGACCAAAAACACCGGGGAGCTGTTTTTT.

The CDR3, as DNA: TGCAGTGTCCTCCCCGAGCGGGAGCAGTTCTTC. It specifies CSVLPEREQFF. This chain connects TRBV20-1 to TRBJ2-1; D might be TRBD2 (5 bases). V dropped 7 bases and J dropped 10 bases, with 14 bases sitting between them. CDR3 length equals 11 residues. The germline gives CDR1 DFQATT, CDR2 SNEGSKA (reference sequence).

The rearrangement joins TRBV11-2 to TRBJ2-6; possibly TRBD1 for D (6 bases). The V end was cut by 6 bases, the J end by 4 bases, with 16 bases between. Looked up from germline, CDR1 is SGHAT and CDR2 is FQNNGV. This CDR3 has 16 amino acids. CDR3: CASSFNREPGANVLTF. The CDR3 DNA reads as TGTGCCAGCAGTTTTAACAGGGAGCCCGGGGCCAACGTCCTGACTTTC.

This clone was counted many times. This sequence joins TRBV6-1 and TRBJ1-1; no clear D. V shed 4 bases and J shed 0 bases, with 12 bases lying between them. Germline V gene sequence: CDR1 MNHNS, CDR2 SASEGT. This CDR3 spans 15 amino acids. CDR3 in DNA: TGTGCCAGCAGTGTTGGTCGGGTCATGAACACTGAAGCTTTCTTT. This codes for CASSVGRVMNTEAFF.

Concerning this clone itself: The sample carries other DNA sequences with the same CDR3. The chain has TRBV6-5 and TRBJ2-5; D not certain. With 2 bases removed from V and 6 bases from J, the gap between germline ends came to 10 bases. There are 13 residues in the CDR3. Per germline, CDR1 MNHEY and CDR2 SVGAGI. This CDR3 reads CASSYTVGKTQYF. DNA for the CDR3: TGTGCCAGCAGTTACACCGTGGGAAAGACCCAGTACTTC.

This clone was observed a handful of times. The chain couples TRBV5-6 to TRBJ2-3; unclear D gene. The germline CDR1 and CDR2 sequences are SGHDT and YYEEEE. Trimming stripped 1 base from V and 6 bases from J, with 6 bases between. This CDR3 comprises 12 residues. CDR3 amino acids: CASSLPVDTQYF. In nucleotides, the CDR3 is TGTGCCAGCAGCTTGCCGGTGGATACGCAGTATTTT.

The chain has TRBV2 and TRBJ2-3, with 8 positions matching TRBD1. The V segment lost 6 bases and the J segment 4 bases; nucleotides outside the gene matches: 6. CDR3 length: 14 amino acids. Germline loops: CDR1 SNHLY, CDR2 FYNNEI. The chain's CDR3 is CASSSSTGADTQYF. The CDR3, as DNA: TGTGCCAGCAGCTCTTCGACAGGGGCAGATACGCAGTATTTT.

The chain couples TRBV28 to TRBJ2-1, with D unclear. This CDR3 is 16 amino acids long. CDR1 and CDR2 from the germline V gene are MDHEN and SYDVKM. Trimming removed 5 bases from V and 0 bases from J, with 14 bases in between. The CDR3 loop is CASSPLTGDSYNEQFF. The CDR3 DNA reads TGTGCCAGCAGTCCTTTAACGGGCGACTCCTACAATGAGCAGTTCTTC.

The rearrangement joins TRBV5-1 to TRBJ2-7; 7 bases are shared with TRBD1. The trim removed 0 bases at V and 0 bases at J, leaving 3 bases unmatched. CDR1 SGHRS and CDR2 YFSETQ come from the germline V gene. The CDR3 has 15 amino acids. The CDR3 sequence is CASSLGGTDSYEQYF. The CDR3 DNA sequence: TGCGCCAGCAGCTTGGGTGGGACAGACTCCTACGAGCAGTACTTC.

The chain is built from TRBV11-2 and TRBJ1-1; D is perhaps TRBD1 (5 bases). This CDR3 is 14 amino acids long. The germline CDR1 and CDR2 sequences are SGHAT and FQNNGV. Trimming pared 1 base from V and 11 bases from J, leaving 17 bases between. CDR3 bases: TGTGCCAGCAGCTTAGCAGGGACGTCGGCCCGGGCTTTCTTT. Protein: CASSLAGTSARAFF.

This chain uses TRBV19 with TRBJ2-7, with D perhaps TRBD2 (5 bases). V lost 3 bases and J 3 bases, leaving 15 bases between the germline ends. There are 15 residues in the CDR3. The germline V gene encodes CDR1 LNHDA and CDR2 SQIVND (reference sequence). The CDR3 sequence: CASSISGRRSYEQYF. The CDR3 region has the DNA TGTGCCAGTAGTATCAGTGGGAGAAGGAGCTACGAGCAGTACTTC.